This T cell receptor (beta chain) was recorded in a study of molecular identifiers for immune sequencing clone quantification. The use of previously described methods and listed TCR primers produced the bulk TCR libraries. TCRdb independently ran MiXCR on the PCR reads; one entry per CDR3 protein. The sample has approximately 100,000 distinct CDR3 sequences, 36% seen once. Points from the study as a whole: Sizes of clones that are highly expanded could be underestimated (if identical TCR molecules share a barcode).

In its sample, this clonotype was seen many times. Its antigen is still unknown. Germline and junction disagree at one end, which may indicate a read error. The CDR3 covers 12 residues. The TCR was taken from a human donor in good health. Some libraries in this study had Jurkat cell RNA spiked in. Input material: naive CD8+ T cells from blood, with Jurkat cell RNA spiked in. Subset indicated: FACS-sorted CD8+CD4-CCR7+CD45RA+ naive T cells. The chain is built from TRBV12-3 or TRBV12-4 and TRBJ2-3; TRBD1 agrees at 8 bases. CDR3 bases: TGTGCCAGCAGTTTTGGCAGGGGGCATTTGCACTTT. Translated: CASSFGRGHLHF.